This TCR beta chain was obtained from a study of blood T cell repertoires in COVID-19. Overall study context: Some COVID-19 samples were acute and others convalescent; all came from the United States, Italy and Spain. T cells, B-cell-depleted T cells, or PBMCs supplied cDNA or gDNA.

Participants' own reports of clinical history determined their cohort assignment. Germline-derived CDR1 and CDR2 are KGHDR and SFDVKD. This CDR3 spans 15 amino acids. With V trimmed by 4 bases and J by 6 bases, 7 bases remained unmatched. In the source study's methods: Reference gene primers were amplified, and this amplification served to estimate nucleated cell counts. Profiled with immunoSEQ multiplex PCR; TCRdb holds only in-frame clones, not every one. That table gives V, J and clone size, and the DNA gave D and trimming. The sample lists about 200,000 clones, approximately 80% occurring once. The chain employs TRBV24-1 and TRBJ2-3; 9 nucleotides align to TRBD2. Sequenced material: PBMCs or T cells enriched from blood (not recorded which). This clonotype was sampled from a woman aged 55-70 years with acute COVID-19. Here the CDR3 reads CATSDHSGRGDTQYF. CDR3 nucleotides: TGTGCCACCAGTGACCATAGCGGGAGAGGTGATACGCAGTATTTT.